Below, 29 T cell receptor beta chains from the same sample are listed, as sequenced in a study of OX40 agonist ivuxolimab in advanced cancers. Profiled with immunoSEQ multiplex PCR; TCRdb holds only in-frame clones, not every one. The table lists roughly 20,000 clones, 72% of them singletons. Sequencing was performed on CD4+ or CD8+ T cells sorted from blood, taken in a trial of the OX40 agonist ivuxolimab. These receptor sequences come from an adult with an advanced solid tumor such as melanoma, head and neck, liver or kidney cancer.

This chain uses TRBV11-3 with TRBJ1-1, with D unresolved. CDR3 size: 13 residues. The germline CDR1 and CDR2 sequences are SGHNT and YENEEA. Trimming removed 0 bases at V and 11 bases at J, with 13 bases between. CDR3 nucleotide sequence: TGTGCCAGCAGCTTAGATTGGTCCTTGTACGCTTTCTTT. Amino acids: CASSLDWSLYAFF.

The CDR3 loop reads CASSQRPPGQGNEKLFF. In DNA form, the CDR3 reads TGCGCCAGCAGCCAACGGCCCCCGGGACAGGGTAATGAAAAACTGTTTTTT. This chain links TRBV4-3 with TRBJ1-4; 9 nucleotides match TRBD1. Germline values: CDR1 LGHNA, CDR2 YSLEER. The CDR3 length is 17 residues. Trimming removed 2 bases from V and 4 bases from J; junction bases left unmatched: 8.

The CDR3 spells CASSSQSSGGNTGELFF. The CDR3 region has the DNA TGTGCCAGCAGCTCCCAAAGTAGCGGGGGGAACACCGGGGAGCTGTTTTTT. The genes are TRBV7-3 and TRBJ2-2; 9 positions match TRBD2. This CDR3 has 17 residues. V gave up 4 bases and J gave up 1 base; unmatched junction bases: 7. CDR1 is SGHTA, CDR2 FQGTGA, per germline.

This chain uses TRBV9 with TRBJ2-1, with D perhaps matching TRBD1 or TRBD2 (6 bases each). Germline V gene data show CDR1 as SGDLS and CDR2 as YYNGEE. CDR3 size: 18 residues. Between the trimmed V and J ends, which lost 0 bases and 3 bases, there was a span of 19 bases. The CDR3 DNA sequence: TGTGCCAGCAGCGTAGAGAGGGGGGACTCACCTAACTACAATGAGCAGTTCTTC. Its translation is CASSVERGDSPNYNEQFF.

The V and J genes are TRBV6-5 and TRBJ2-1; weak D call: TRBD1 (7 bases). The ends were cut back, 0 bases at V and 7 bases at J, with 13 bases in the middle. This CDR3 contains 15 residues. CDR1 is MNHEY and CDR2 is SVGAGI in the germline V gene. CDR3 protein: CASSYSMAGGNEQFF. Written as DNA, the CDR3 is TGTGCCAGCAGTTACTCCATGGCAGGGGGGAATGAGCAGTTCTTC.

The V and J genes are TRBV2 and TRBJ2-2; possibly TRBD2 for D (6 bases). Germline V gene lookup returns CDR1 SNHLY and CDR2 FYNNEI. The CDR3 consists of 16 residues. V was clipped by 11 bases and J by 3 bases, with 22 bases between them. The CDR3 DNA reads as TGTGCCTGGCTACCCCGCGGGGCCACGGACACCGGGGAGCTGTTTTTT. Encoded protein: CAWLPRGATDTGELFF.

The genes are TRBV6-1 and TRBJ1-2; the D is unclear. Trimming cost V 2 bases and J 3 bases, with 10 bases left between them. This CDR3 is 14 amino acids long. Germline V gives CDR1 MNHNS, CDR2 SASEGT. The CDR3 bases are TGTGCCAGCAGTGAAAAAAGAACTTACTATGGCTACACCTTC. As protein: CASSEKRTYYGYTF.

The chain has TRBV2 and TRBJ2-2; 9 bases map to TRBD1. CDR3 length: 16 residues. In germline, CDR1 is SNHLY, CDR2 FYNNEI. The V and J ends lost 5 bases and 5 bases, in that order; junction bases with no gene match: 9. CDR3 DNA sequence: TGTGCCAGCAGTCCTCCGGGACAGGGAGGAACCGGGGAGCTGTTTTTT. It yields the protein CASSPPGQGGTGELFF.

This chain links TRBV9 with TRBJ2-7, with D unresolved. V lost 2 bases to trimming and J lost 2 bases, with 8 bases between them. Germline CDR1 and CDR2: SGDLS and YYNGEE. The length of the CDR3 is 13 residues. CDR3 sequence (DNA): TGTGCCAGCAGCGTTGAGAATACCTACGAGCAGTACTTC. Its translation is CASSVENTYEQYF.

This chain links TRBV10-3 with TRBJ1-1; weak D call: TRBD1 (5 bases). Germline V gives CDR1 ENHRY, CDR2 SYGVKD. The CDR3 covers 16 residues. V was trimmed by 0 bases and J by 1 base, leaving 12 bases between them. The CDR3, as DNA: TGTGCCATCAGTGAGTCGACTCGTGGGGGGAACACTGAAGCTTTCTTT. This gives the protein CAISESTRGGNTEAFF.

The genes are TRBV10-3 and TRBJ2-7, with D perhaps TRBD1 (5 bases). Germline lookup yields CDR1 ENHRY and CDR2 SYGVKD. There are 15 residues in the CDR3. Trimming pared 0 bases from V and 6 bases from J, leaving 15 bases between. The CDR3: CAISESESGLREQYF. In DNA form, the CDR3 reads TGTGCCATCAGTGAGTCGGAGTCAGGGTTGCGCGAGCAGTACTTC.

This clone has just a few counts. The V gene is TRBV19, the J gene TRBJ1-2; D not certain. The CDR3 runs to 14 residues. Looked up from germline, CDR1 is LNHDA and CDR2 is SQIVND (reference sequence). The V and J ends lost 3 bases and 8 bases respectively, with 16 bases between them. In DNA form, the CDR3 reads TGTGCCAGTAGTATGAGGGAGAACATACGCGGCTACACCTTC. Its translation: CASSMRENIRGYTF.

This chain links TRBV7-9 with TRBJ1-1, with D unresolved. Trimming removed 5 bases at V and 3 bases at J, with 10 bases between. This CDR3 is built from 13 residues. CDR1 and CDR2 from the germline V gene are SEHNR and FQNEAQ (reference sequence). CDR3 amino acids: CASSEDVYTEAFF. In DNA, the CDR3 is TGTGCCAGCAGCGAAGACGTTTACACTGAAGCTTTCTTT.

Judged by abundance, this clone is large. Other DNA sequences in the same sample also yield this CDR3. This chain links TRBV29-1 with TRBJ2-1; 7 bases align to TRBD2. With 1 base clipped from V and 1 base from J, the junction kept 13 bases outside the gene matches. This CDR3 contains 18 residues. The germline gives CDR1 SQVTM, CDR2 ANQGSEA. CDR3 protein: CSVEGGGGAGGSYNEQFF. CDR3 sequence (DNA): TGCAGCGTTGAAGGTGGGGGAGGGGCAGGAGGTTCCTACAATGAGCAGTTCTTC.

The chain links TRBV7-2 to TRBJ2-7; 10 bases match TRBD2. The CDR3 spans 16 residues. After removal of 5 bases from V and 5 bases from J, the junction contained 12 bases not matched to a gene. Germline CDR1 is SGHTA and CDR2 is FQGNSA. DNA of the CDR3: TGTGCCAGCAGCCACCTTGGGAGCGGGGGGGCTCACGAGCAGTACTTC. The encoded protein is CASSHLGSGGAHEQYF.

In its sample, this clone ranks as medium-sized (0.01 to 0.1%). The chain is built from TRBV5-6 and TRBJ2-3; 9 bases are shared with TRBD2. CDR3 length: 18 residues. The V gene end was trimmed by 0 bases and the J gene end by 1 base; junction bases not matched to a gene: 9. Germline values: CDR1 SGHDT, CDR2 YYEEEE. CDR3 sequence (DNA): TGTGCCAGCAGCTTGGGAGGCGGGGGGGCCATGGGCACAGATACGCAGTATTTT. Encoded protein: CASSLGGGGAMGTDTQYF. The full variable domain, its missing parts supplied by reference TRBV5-6 and TRBJ2-3, is DAGVTQSPTHLIKTRGQQVTLRCSPKSGHDTVSWYQQALGQGPQFIFQYYEEEERQRGNFPDRFSGHQFPNYSSELNVNALLLGDSALYLCASSLGGGGAMGTDTQYFGPGTRLTVL.

V usage is TRBV6-5 and J usage is TRBJ1-5, with D unclear. V lost 5 bases to trimming and J lost 5 bases, with 10 bases between them. The CDR3 runs 13 residues. In germline, CDR1 is MNHEY, CDR2 SVGAGI. The CDR3 DNA follows: TGTGCCAGCAGTAAGGACGGGTATCAGCCCCAGCATTTT. Amino acid sequence: CASSKDGYQPQHF.

The rearrangement uses TRBV6-1 and TRBJ2-3, with a tentative D call TRBD2 (5 bases). V was pared by 6 bases and J by 2 bases, with 15 bases between. Germline V gene lookup returns CDR1 MNHNS and CDR2 SASEGT. This CDR3 is 15 amino acids long. This CDR3 reads CASSHPGSYTDTQYF. The CDR3 DNA follows: TGTGCCAGCAGCCACCCGGGGTCTTACACAGATACGCAGTATTTT.

J is TRBJ1-1 and V is TRBV19; 9 nucleotides match TRBD1. The trim removed 4 bases at V and 4 bases at J, leaving 7 bases unmatched. The germline CDR1 and CDR2 sequences are LNHDA and SQIVND (reference sequence). The CDR3 totals 15 residues. CDR3 in amino acids: CASSTNRGLSTEAFF. The CDR3 DNA follows: TGTGCCAGTAGTACGAACAGGGGGCTGAGCACTGAAGCTTTCTTT.

V and J are TRBV25-1 and TRBJ2-5; TRBD1 might be the D (5 bases). The CDR3 runs to 15 residues. Per the germline V gene, CDR1 is MGHDK and CDR2 is SYGVNS. V was cut by 1 base and J by 1 base, with 10 bases left in between. CDR3 coding DNA: TGTGCCAGCAGTGAATGGGGCAGACTCCAAGAGACCCAGTACTTC. Encoded protein: CASSEWGRLQETQYF.

The count of this clone is one. The chain joins TRBV5-4 to TRBJ1-2, with 7 bases fitting TRBD1. Unmatched junction bases numbered 7, after V lost 1 base and J lost 13 bases. This CDR3 comprises 12 residues. The germline CDR1 and CDR2 sequences are SGHNT and YYREEE (reference sequence). This CDR3 reads CASSLSETGFTF. As DNA, the CDR3 is TGTGCCAGCAGCTTGTCAGAGACAGGGTTCACCTTC.

The rearrangement uses TRBV7-9 and TRBJ1-5; 7 bases map to TRBD1. CDR1 and CDR2 from the germline V gene are SEHNR and FQNEAQ (reference sequence). CDR3 length: 16 amino acids. Unmatched junction bases numbered 15, after V lost 4 bases and J lost 9 bases. Here the CDR3 reads CASSSPGGGSFPPQHF. CDR3 bases: TGTGCCAGCAGCTCACCCGGAGGGGGCAGTTTTCCGCCCCAGCATTTT.

The rearrangement links TRBV4-3 to TRBJ1-1, with 10 bases lining up with TRBD1. The CDR3 covers 17 residues. V gave up 0 bases and J gave up 3 bases; unmatched junction bases: 7. Looked up from germline, CDR1 is LGHNA and CDR2 is YSLEER. The CDR3 DNA reads TGCGCCAGCAGCCAAGATGAGTTGGACAGGGGGTACACTGAAGCTTTCTTT. Translated, it gives CASSQDELDRGYTEAFF.

The rearrangement links TRBV5-5 to TRBJ2-2; D gene ambiguous. Trimming stripped 0 bases from V and 4 bases from J, with 13 bases between. Germline CDR1 is SGHKS and CDR2 is YYEKEE (reference sequence). This CDR3 is 16 amino acids long. The CDR3 region is CASSLGRISGTGELFF. For the CDR3, the DNA is TGTGCCAGCAGCTTGGGAAGGATTTCGGGCACCGGGGAGCTGTTTTTT.

This rearrangement joins TRBV27 to TRBJ2-2; D might be TRBD1 or TRBD2, each matching 5 bases. The germline V gene encodes CDR1 MNHEY and CDR2 SMNVEV (reference sequence). The CDR3 loop spans 12 amino acids. V was shortened by 8 bases and J by 1 base, with 5 bases between the two germline ends. CDR3 residues: CASGGNTGELFF. The DNA of the CDR3 is TGTGCCAGCGGGGGGAACACCGGGGAGCTGTTTTTT.

This chain uses TRBV19 with TRBJ2-1; D is perhaps TRBD2 (6 bases). Trimming took off 7 bases at V and 0 bases at J, with 10 bases between the two ends. CDR1 LNHDA and CDR2 SQIVND come from the germline V gene (reference sequence). The CDR3 runs 14 residues. In DNA form, the CDR3 reads TGTGCCAGTACTCTGGGACTCTCCTACAATGAGCAGTTCTTC. It translates to CASTLGLSYNEQFF.

The rearrangement uses TRBV9 and TRBJ2-7, with TRBD1 identical over 7 bases. The germline V gene has CDR1 SGDLS and CDR2 YYNGEE. J gave up 3 bases and V 5 bases, and 8 bases lay outside the gene matches. The CDR3 is 14 residues long. The CDR3 reads CASSPGTVFYEQYF. Written as DNA, the CDR3 is TGTGCCAGCAGTCCCGGGACAGTATTCTACGAGCAGTACTTC.

V is TRBV7-6 and J is TRBJ1-1; no firm D call. Germline V gene lookup returns CDR1 SGHVS and CDR2 FNYEAQ. The CDR3 sequence is 15 residues long. Trimming cost V 5 bases and J 0 bases, with 13 bases left between them. CDR3 DNA sequence: TGTGCCAGCAGCCCCGGGTCCGGAATGAACACTGAAGCTTTCTTT. It is translated as CASSPGSGMNTEAFF.

This clone was detected only once. This rearrangement joins TRBV28 to TRBJ1-5, with a weak D call TRBD1 (6 bases). Trimming removed 5 bases from V and 5 bases from J, with 13 bases in between. There are 14 residues in the CDR3. The germline V gene encodes CDR1 MDHEN and CDR2 SYDVKM. CDR3 sequence (DNA): TGTGCCAGCAGTCCAAGGGGGGGATATCAGCCCCAGCATTTT. It encodes CASSPRGGYQPQHF.